This TCR beta chain was identified during a study of OX40 agonist ivuxolimab in advanced cancers. Looking at the study overall: The patients got ivuxolimab, which is an agonistic anti-OX40 (CD134) antibody. Patients achieving partial responses numbered three: one hepatocellular carcinoma case and two cutaneous melanoma cases.

Study-level results: Among some nonresponders, normalized T-cell clonal expansion was also low. Expanded clones were, on average, more numerous among CD8+ T cells than CD4+.

TCRdb's table, derived via immunoSEQ multiplex PCR, lists solely in-frame clones and lacks some. The table records around 60,000 clones, about four fifths of them present only once. Concerning this clone itself: Antigen: not known.

CDR3 length: 15 amino acids. CDR1 is SGHKS, CDR2 YYEKEE, per germline (reference sequence). Deletions cut 3 bases from V and 0 bases from J, with 11 bases between. The chain carries TRBV5-5 and TRBJ2-3; weak D call: TRBD1 (5 bases). The starting material was CD4+ or CD8+ T cells sorted from blood, obtained in a trial of the OX40 agonist ivuxolimab. This receptor was identified in an adult with an advanced solid tumor such as melanoma, head and neck, liver or kidney cancer. The CDR3 reads CASSSRASSTDTQYF. The CDR3 DNA is TGTGCCAGCAGCTCCAGGGCTTCTAGCACAGATACGCAGTATTTT.